The TCR beta chain under discussion was sequenced for a study of blood T cell repertoires in COVID-19 (TCRdb year 2020). Some background on the complete study: Samples from collaborators originated in the United States, Italy and Spain and spanned both the acute and convalescent phases of COVID-19. The material from the prospective study consisted of cDNA or gDNA derived from T cells, B-cell-depleted T cells, or PBMCs. Deeply sampled blood TCRbeta repertoires from subjects exposed to, actively infected with, or recovered from COVID-19 were included in the dataset. A freely available public database, intended as a resource for researchers studying the immune response to SARS-CoV-2, is where the repertoires were released. Samples were obtained from the ongoing ImmuneRACE study (first 160 participants) and from about 1,300 subjects provided by 6 global collaborators. Sample metadata almost always included a de-identified subject ID, COVID-19 status, age in years and sex. Where HLA class I and class II types were available, the types were taken from metadata supplied by the sample provider, not from assay-based typing. Study-wide conclusions, independent of this receptor: The amount of clinical and demographic metadata varied by source and participant and was provided uncurated.

With regard to this clone: What this receptor recognizes is not known. There are no base qualities to consult, and no much larger clone falls within one base.

Reading the germline V gene (reference sequence) gives CDR1 LGHDT and CDR2 YNNKEL. Trimming leaves V shorter by 4 bases and J shorter by 5 bases, with the junction holding 7 bases beyond the gene matches. Counted from cysteine to phenylalanine, this CDR3 has 14 amino acids. Only CDR3 DNA remains: 42 bases, in frame from the first base. Participants in the prospective study were aged roughly 18 to 89 years, lived in 20 to 25 United States geographic areas, and enrolled through a virtual design. In the prospective study, cohorts were assigned on the basis of participant-reported clinical history obtained from a screening survey and a study questionnaire. For ImmuneRACE Cohort 3, a participant was defined as recovered based on two consecutive negative NP/OP PCR tests, clearance by a healthcare professional, or resolution of symptoms. Each participant in the prospective study had whole blood, serum and a nasopharyngeal or oropharyngeal swab collected by mobile phlebotomists. Participants in the prospective study had the option to provide additional blood draws and questionnaires over a roughly 2-month period. Before DNA extraction, blood samples from the prospective study were shipped at room temperature or frozen.

TCRbeta CDR3 regions were amplified from genomic DNA by means of the immunoSEQ Assay, a bias-controlled multiplex PCR. Per the authors' processing: Nucleated cell counts per sample were estimated from amplification of reference gene primers within the assay. To quantify the absolute abundance of each unique TCRbeta CDR3 rearrangement, sequence reads were collapsed and filtered. For each sample, productive Simpson clonality was calculated as the square root of Simpson's diversity index over productive rearrangements. In its TCRdb copy, this immuneACCESS table keeps in-frame sequences only and misses some clones. Where compared with another copy, unresolved V genes explain less than half of these, and the others have no known cause. That table furnishes V, J and clone size, whereas the DNA furnished D and trimming. The sample table records more than 300,000 clones; less than 90% of these occur just once. 5% to 5.5% of the sample is in the top ten clones.

The sample taken for sequencing was PBMCs or T cells enriched from blood (not recorded which). The rearrangement combines TRBV3-1 (or the pseudogene TRBV3-2) with TRBJ2-5; 7 central bases correspond to TRBD1. The source of this sequence is a woman aged 50 to 60 who had recovered from COVID-19. The CDR3 has the sequence CASSREIGGETQYF. The bases read TGTGCCAGCAGCCGGGAGATAGGGGGCGAGACCCAGTACTTC.